These 20 T cell receptor beta chains came from one sample sequenced in a study of blood T cell repertoires in COVID-19. TCRdb's table, derived via immunoSEQ multiplex PCR, lists solely in-frame clones and lacks some. The sample carries 50,000 to 75,000 clones, around 92% recorded once. Material: peripheral blood. These receptors all come from a man aged 60 to 69 with acute or convalescent COVID-19.

The V call is TRBV2, the J call TRBJ1-2; 8 nucleotides align to TRBD1. The CDR3 totals 13 residues. V dropped 9 bases and J dropped 7; count of bases not matched to a gene: 10. Germline CDR1 and CDR2: SNHLY and FYNNEI. The CDR3 reads CASSSGQGFGYTF. DNA of the CDR3: TGTGCCAGTAGTTCTGGACAGGGCTTTGGCTACACCTTC.

The chain joins TRBV4-1 to TRBJ1-5; the match to TRBD1 covers 7 bases. With 3 bases clipped from V and 7 bases from J, the junction kept 6 bases outside the gene matches. Germline values: CDR1 MGHRA, CDR2 YSYEKL. The CDR3 loop spans 14 amino acids. In nucleotides, the CDR3 is TGCGCCAGCAGCCAGACAGGGCCAAGCCAGCCCCAGCATTTT. Its protein is CASSQTGPSQPQHF.

The gene calls are TRBV11-3 and TRBJ2-1, with D possibly being TRBD1 (6 bases). With 5 bases removed from V and 15 bases from J, the gap between germline ends came to 17 bases. CDR3 length equals 12 residues. Germline V gene sequence: CDR1 SGHNT, CDR2 YENEEA. CDR3 nucleotide sequence: TGTGCCAGCAGCCTAAAAGGGGGTCGGTTGTTCTTC. This encodes CASSLKGGRLFF.

This rearrangement joins TRBV10-1 to TRBJ2-1; the match to TRBD1 covers 7 bases. CDR3 length equals 15 residues. Unmatched junction bases numbered 10, after V lost 4 bases and J lost 7 bases. Germline V gene data show CDR1 as WNHNN and CDR2 as SYGVQD (reference sequence). Here the CDR3 reads CASSASGTEQNEQFF. In DNA, the CDR3 is TGCGCCAGCAGTGCCTCCGGGACAGAGCAAAATGAGCAGTTCTTC.

The chain has TRBV6-5 and TRBJ2-5; perhaps TRBD2 as D (6 bases). The ends were cut back, 8 bases at V and 4 bases at J, with 17 bases in the middle. There are 14 residues in the CDR3. Looked up from germline, CDR1 is MNHEY and CDR2 is SVGAGI. CDR3 sequence (DNA): TGTGCCAGCTCCCAGGGCAGGGAGGTAGAGACCCAGTACTTC. Protein: CASSQGREVETQYF.

CDR3 amino acids: CASSQVRPRGTDTQYF. The CDR3, as DNA: TGCGCCAGCAGTCAGGTAAGGCCACGGGGCACAGATACGCAGTATTTT. The gene calls are TRBV23-1 and TRBJ2-3; D is undetermined. TRBV23-1 is known as an ORF, though its function is uncertain. Between the trimmed V and J ends, which lost 3 bases and 1 base, there was a span of 14 bases. The CDR3 runs to 16 residues.

The rearrangement joins TRBV12-3 or TRBV12-4 to TRBJ1-1; D uncertain. Trimming stripped 0 bases from V and 5 bases from J, with 4 bases between. The CDR3 spans 12 residues. The CDR3 nucleotides read TGTGCCAGCAGTTTAGCCCGTACTGAAGCTTTCTTT. Translating gives CASSLARTEAFF.

The chain links TRBV7-3 to TRBJ2-3; possible D gene TRBD2, 6 bases. CDR3 length equals 15 residues. The V end lost 4 bases, the J end lost 0 bases, and 11 bases lay between the germline ends. Looked up from germline, CDR1 is SGHTA and CDR2 is FQGTGA. The CDR3 coding sequence is TGTGCCAGCAGCTCGTGGGGGGAGAGCACAGATACGCAGTATTTT. As protein: CASSSWGESTDTQYF. The variable domain in full, completed from reference TRBV7-3 and TRBJ2-3, reads GAGVSQTPSNKVTEKGKYVELRCDPISGHTALYWYRQSLGQGPEFLIYFQGTGAADDSGLPNDRFFAVRPEGSVSTLKIQRTERGDSAVYLCASSSWGESTDTQYFGPGTRLTVL.

The gene calls are TRBV29-1 and TRBJ1-1; TRBD1 is a possible D gene (5 bases). Per germline, CDR1 SQVTM and CDR2 ANQGSEA. There are 14 residues in the CDR3. Trimming removed 2 bases at V and 0 bases at J, with 10 bases between. CDR3 coding DNA: TGCAGCGTTGAAAGGGGAAGCATGAACACTGAAGCTTTCTTT. Amino acids: CSVERGSMNTEAFF.

This chain connects TRBV6-5 to TRBJ2-3; 8 positions agree with TRBD2. Germline CDR1 is MNHEY and CDR2 is SVGAGI. The CDR3 sequence is 14 residues long. V trimming: 6 bases; J trimming: 5 bases; junction bases outside the gene matches: 7. The CDR3 bases are TGTGCCAGCAGAACCGGGGGGGCTTTAGATACGCAGTATTTT. Its translation is CASRTGGALDTQYF.

V gene TRBV4-2 combines with J gene TRBJ2-4; no firm D call. Per germline, CDR1 LGHNA and CDR2 YNFKEQ. The CDR3 runs 13 residues. Between the trimmed V and J ends, which lost 1 base and 7 bases, there was a span of 8 bases. CDR3 DNA: TGTGCCAGCAGCCAAGGTCAGAACAACATTCAGTACTTC. It is translated as CASSQGQNNIQYF.

The chain has TRBV27 and TRBJ2-4; maybe TRBD1 (5 bases). The V gene lost 6 bases and the J gene lost 0 bases, with 9 bases spanning the gap. Germline-derived CDR1 and CDR2 are MNHEY and SMNVEV (reference sequence). This CDR3 has 14 residues. The chain's CDR3 is CASRGVLAKNIQYF. CDR3 in DNA: TGTGCCAGCAGAGGGGTGCTAGCCAAAAACATTCAGTACTTC.

In this sample, this clone turned up a few times. This chain links TRBV18 with TRBJ1-1; no clear D gene. The CDR3 is made up of 12 amino acids. Germline-derived CDR1 and CDR2 are KGHSH and LQKENI. V lost 5 bases to trimming and J lost 10 bases, with 14 bases between them. The CDR3 region has the DNA TGTGCCAGCTCAACATTTATGAACGCAGCTTTCTTT. Protein: CASSTFMNAAFF.

The rearrangement uses TRBV7-8 and TRBJ1-2; perhaps TRBD1 as D (6 bases). V lost 5 bases and J lost 2, with 9 bases in between. In germline, CDR1 is SGHVS, CDR2 FQNEAQ. The CDR3 covers 13 residues. The CDR3 DNA sequence: TGTGCCAGCAGCAAAGACAGGAACTATGGCTACACCTTC. Residues: CASSKDRNYGYTF.

The rearrangement uses TRBV21-1 and TRBJ1-5; the table calls TRBD1, which could not be checked here. TRBV21-1 is reported as a pseudogene. This CDR3 has 19 residues. The CDR3 DNA follows: TGTGCCAGCAGCACCCCCCCAACAGGGATGAGTTATAGCAATCAGCCCCAGCATTTT. Amino acid sequence: CASSTPPTGMSYSNQPQHF.

DNA for the CDR3: TGTGCCAGCTCACCACCGAGATACGGGAATGGCTACACCTTC. This gives the protein CASSPPRYGNGYTF. The rearrangement links TRBV18 to TRBJ1-2, with D unresolved. The CDR3 covers 14 residues. V lost 0 bases, J lost 6 bases, and 11 bases lay in between. Germline-derived CDR1 and CDR2 are KGHSH and LQKENI. The complete variable domain, with remaining parts taken from reference TRBV18 and TRBJ1-2, reads NAGVMQNPRHLVRRRGQEARLRCSPMKGHSHVYWYRQLPEEGLKFMVYLQKENIIDESGMPKERFSAEFPKEGPSILRIQQVVRGDSAAYFCASSPPRYGNGYTFGSGTRLTVV.

The J gene is TRBJ2-3, the V gene TRBV6-5; the D gene is possibly TRBD2 (5 bases). The V end lost 5 bases, the J end lost 4 bases, and 13 bases lay between the germline ends. This CDR3 has 14 residues. CDR1 is MNHEY and CDR2 is SVGAGI in the germline V gene. CDR3 in DNA: TGTGCCAGCAGTCGCAACCTCGGGGCAGATACGCAGTATTTT. As protein: CASSRNLGADTQYF.

The chain joins TRBV9 to TRBJ1-4, with a tentative D call TRBD1 (5 bases). The V gene lost 3 bases and the J gene lost 7 bases, with 19 bases spanning the gap. Germline CDR1 SGDLS, CDR2 YYNGEE. There are 16 residues in the CDR3. This CDR3 reads CASSAAGWGAGEKLFF. As DNA, the CDR3 is TGTGCCAGCAGCGCCGCGGGGTGGGGCGCGGGTGAAAAACTGTTTTTT.

This chain links TRBV27 with TRBJ2-7, with 8 bases lining up with TRBD1. In germline, CDR1 is MNHEY, CDR2 SMNVEV (reference sequence). There are 16 residues in the CDR3. After removal of 6 bases from V and 5 bases from J, the junction contained 15 bases not matched to a gene. CDR3 amino acids: CASSKTVPQGADEQYF. CDR3 sequence (DNA): TGTGCCAGCAGCAAGACCGTCCCCCAGGGGGCGGACGAGCAGTACTTC.

This chain links TRBV21-1 with TRBJ1-4; the table's D gene call, TRBD1, was not cross checked with the DNA. TRBV21-1 is assigned pseudogene status. The CDR3 spans 17 residues. The CDR3 protein is CASSKEGRQATNEKLFF. CDR3 sequence (DNA): TGTGCCAGCAGCAAAGAGGGGAGACAGGCAACTAATGAAAAACTGTTTTTT.